This T cell receptor (beta chain) emerged from a study of cytomegalovirus exposure and HLA in healthy donors. Study-wide results and limits: Later on, an analysis found that several of the most significant clusters appeared to be linked to common viral pathogens, which included parvovirus B19.

As regards this clone: Its specificity is not known.

Primers included in the PCR were 60 Vbeta and 13 Jbeta primers. This table comes from immunoSEQ multiplex PCR, and its TCRdb copy is limited to in-frame clones, with some not included. The sample includes some 180,000 clones, just over 75% of them seen just once. J was trimmed by 4 bases and V by 8 bases; bases with no gene match: 6. CDR3 length equals 14 residues. Germline assignment: CDR1 ENHRY and CDR2 SYGVKD. The TCR originated in a man aged 25 to 45 in good health and CMV-seronegative. What was sequenced was PBMCs. The chain carries TRBV10-3 and TRBJ2-1; 9 nucleotides match TRBD2. The CDR3 here is CAIGSGRQYNEQFF. As DNA, the CDR3 is TGTGCCATCGGTAGCGGGAGACAGTACAATGAGCAGTTCTTC.